This TCR beta chain was captured by sequencing in a study of PD-1 blockade in classical Hodgkin lymphoma. Sequencing used immunoSEQ multiplex PCR; TCRdb keeps in-frame clones, though not all of them. The sample has about 30,000 clones, 90% to 95% seen once. The time point was: newly diagnosed, previously untreated cHL patient sample. About this clone: Its cognate antigen is unknown.

Study observations and caveats: With respect to the repertoire differences, their causes, possibly disease activity or prior therapy, remain undefined. Relapsed/refractory patients reportedly had the lowest baseline TCR diversity, below newly diagnosed patients, who were below healthy donors.

Germline V CDR1 and CDR2: ENHRY, SYGVKD. This CDR3 has 13 residues. V trimming: 7 bases; J trimming: 3 bases; junction bases outside the gene matches: 5. This TCR was recovered from a human donor with classical Hodgkin lymphoma. The source material was peripheral blood mononuclear cells (PBMCs). This chain uses TRBV10-3 with TRBJ1-1; 7 positions agree with TRBD1. CDR3 in amino acids: CAITSTGDTEAFF. CDR3 sequence (DNA): TGTGCCATCACCAGTACAGGGGACACTGAAGCTTTCTTT.